A selection of T cell receptor beta chains follows, all from one sample in a study of blood T cells in healthy people across ages. TCRdb re-called the 5' RACE reads through MiXCR, storing one row per CDR3 protein. The data contain nearly 1 million distinct CDR3 sequences, just over 50% of them singletons. The sample was blood. These receptors came from a woman in her fifties or sixties in good health. CDR3s include the opening cysteine and the closing phenylalanine or tryptophan. A D gene is named only where the DNA matches it firmly. Clone size is shown for a subset of rows, as once, few, many or a class of expanded clone.

D gene,J gene,clone size,V gene,CDR3 DNA,CDR3 protein
NA,TRBJ2-5,NA,TRBV3-1,TGTGCCAGCAGCCAAGATCAGGTTTCAAACCAAGAGACCCAGTACTTC,CASSQDQVSNQETQYF
TRBD1,TRBJ2-6,NA,TRBV7-9,TGTGCCAGCCAACAGGGGGCGTTTGGGGCCAACGTCCTGACTTTC,CASQQGAFGANVLTF
TRBD2,TRBJ2-1,NA,TRBV27,TGTGCCAGCAGTCCCAAAGCGGGAGGATACCGCAGCTCCTACAATGAGCAGTTCTTC,CASSPKAGGYRSSYNEQFF
NA,TRBJ2-1,few,TRBV29-1,TGCAGCGTTGAAGTTACCGGGGCGGGGCAAGGTGAGCAGTTCTTC,CSVEVTGAGQGEQFF
NA,TRBJ2-7,NA,TRBV29-1,TGCAGCGCTGGGGCCCTCAGCTCCTACGAGCAGTACTTC,CSAGALSSYEQYF
NA,TRBJ2-7,few,TRBV6-5,TGTGCCAGCAGTTTCGGGGCAGGGGCCTACGAGCAGTACTTC,CASSFGAGAYEQYF
TRBD1,TRBJ1-1,few,TRBV12-3/TRBV12-4,TGTGCCAGCAGCCGGGGACAGCCCAAGGGAGCTTTCTTT,CASSRGQPKGAFF
TRBD2,TRBJ2-5,once,TRBV4-1,TGCGCCAGCAGCCAAGTAGCGGGGGCGCCGTACTTC,CASSQVAGAPYF
NA,TRBJ2-7,NA,TRBV21-1,TGTGCCAGCAGCAAACAGGACGAGCAGTACTTC,CASSKQDEQYF
NA,TRBJ1-1,NA,TRBV7-8,TGTGCCAGCAGCTTGGATGAACTAGCGGCTGAAGCTTTCTTT,CASSLDELAAEAFF
NA,TRBJ2-5,NA,TRBV4-1,TGCGCCAGCAGCCAAGATCATAGGGCGGGTGGGCAGGAGACCCAGTACTTC,CASSQDHRAGGQETQYF
NA,TRBJ2-1,NA,TRBV20-1,TGCAGCTTCGACTCCTACAATGAGCAGTTCTTC,CSFDSYNEQFF
NA,TRBJ2-7,NA,TRBV4-1,TGCGCCAGCAGCCATCAACAGGGGAGGCGTTCCGAGCAGTACTTC,CASSHQQGRRSEQYF
NA,TRBJ2-5,NA,TRBV27,TGTGCCAGCAGTTTCCTTCCGGTTAGGGGAGGCGAGACCCAGTACTTC,CASSFLPVRGGETQYF
NA,TRBJ2-7,NA,TRBV25-1,TGTGCCAGCAGTGACTCCAGGGTACTTTACGAGCAGTACTTC,CASSDSRVLYEQYF
NA,TRBJ1-4,once,TRBV29-1,TGCAGCGTACTCGGGGATGGGGTCTCTGAAAAACTGTTTTTT,CSVLGDGVSEKLFF
TRBD2,TRBJ2-7,NA,TRBV12-3/TRBV12-4,TGTGCCAGCAGACTTAGCGGGAGTGGCCACGAGCAGTACTTC,CASRLSGSGHEQYF
NA,TRBJ2-7,NA,TRBV29-1,TGCAGCGTTGATTACGGGACTTACGAGCAGTACTTC,CSVDYGTYEQYF
NA,TRBJ2-3,NA,TRBV28,TGTGCCAGCAGCTCCCCGGACACCGACACAGATACGCAGTATTTT,CASSSPDTDTDTQYF
NA,TRBJ2-5,NA,TRBV28,TGTGCCAGCAGTTCATTTTTAGGGACCCAGTACTTC,CASSSFLGTQYF
NA,TRBJ2-1,NA,TRBV4-3,TGCGCCAGCAGCCAAGACAGGGGAGGATACAATGAGCAGTTCTTC,CASSQDRGGYNEQFF
NA,TRBJ1-2,few,TRBV28,TGTGCCAGCAGTTTAGGGATCCTCTATGGCTACACCTTC,CASSLGILYGYTF
TRBD2,TRBJ2-1,once,TRBV20-1,TGCAGTGCTAGGGGTGGGAGGGGTGGCAATGAGCAGTTCTTC,CSARGGRGGNEQFF
TRBD2,TRBJ2-7,NA,TRBV7-2,TGTGGCAGCAGGGCGACTAGCGGATCCTACGAGCAGTACTTC,CGSRATSGSYEQYF
NA,TRBJ2-3,NA,TRBV30,TGTGCCTGGAGTGCCCCCGCTGATACGCAGTATTTT,CAWSAPADTQYF
TRBD1,TRBJ1-2,NA,TRBV30,TGTGCCTGGAGTCTACAGGGGGGCTATGGCTACACCTTC,CAWSLQGGYGYTF
NA,TRBJ2-3,NA,TRBV7-2,TGTGCCAGCAGCTTAACGGCCGCGGGGGCGAATACGCAGTATTTT,CASSLTAAGANTQYF
NA,TRBJ1-1,NA,TRBV21-1,TGTGCCAGCAGCACACTACCCAAGGGGGGGCAGATCACTGAAGCTTTCTTT,CASSTLPKGGQITEAFF
TRBD2,TRBJ2-7,NA,TRBV6-1,TGTGCCAGCAGCCAGACAGTTATCCCTACTCTAGCGGGAGTGTGCGAGCAGTACTTC,CASSQTVIPTLAGVCEQYF
TRBD2,TRBJ2-1,NA,TRBV29-1,TGCAGCGTTGGGCCCAGCGGGGGCTCCTACAATGAGCAGTTCTTC,CSVGPSGGSYNEQFF
NA,TRBJ1-1,NA,TRBV5-4,TGTGCCAGCAGCTTGCCCATTAAGGGCACTGAAGCTTTCTTT,CASSLPIKGTEAFF
NA,TRBJ2-7,NA,TRBV7-2,TGTGCCAGCAGCGCGAACCCAGGGGAGAACTACGAGCAGTACTTC,CASSANPGENYEQYF
NA,TRBJ1-2,NA,TRBV29-1,TGCAGCGTTGAACTGGATTACCAGCAACTAAGGGGTGGCTACACCTTC,CSVELDYQQLRGGYTF
NA,TRBJ2-4,NA,TRBV20-1,TGCAGTGCTAGAGACTACACCGACCAGCTCCTAGCCAAAAACATTCAGTACTTC,CSARDYTDQLLAKNIQYF
TRBD2,TRBJ2-5,NA,TRBV27,TGTGCCAGCAGTTTATCAGCGGGAGGTGGGTATGAGCAGTACTTC,CASSLSAGGGYEQYF
TRBD2,TRBJ2-1,NA,TRBV29-1,TGCAGCGTGATACCGGGACTAGCGATCCTCTCCTACAATGAGCAGTTCTTC,CSVIPGLAILSYNEQFF
NA,TRBJ2-5,NA,TRBV27,TGTGCCAGCAGTTTCAGGAATCGGGAAGAGACCCAGTACTTC,CASSFRNREETQYF
NA,TRBJ1-2,NA,TRBV2,TGTGCCAGCAGTGGGGACCGGCTCTATGGCTACACCTTC,CASSGDRLYGYTF
NA,TRBJ2-3,NA,TRBV14,TGTGCCAGCAGCCAAGATTGGCCAGTAAGGGTTGATACGCAGTATTTT,CASSQDWPVRVDTQYF
NA,TRBJ1-5,NA,TRBV20-1,TGCAGTGCTCTCTCCACGGGGTATCTTTATCAGCCCCAGCATTTT,CSALSTGYLYQPQHF
TRBD2,TRBJ2-5,few,TRBV5-1,TGCGCCAGCAGCATCGACAGTCCTGGCGGGAGACAGACCCAGTACTTC,CASSIDSPGGRQTQYF
NA,TRBJ2-2,NA,TRBV11-2,TGTGCCAGCAGCTTTGGGTCGAGTCTGGACGGGGAGCTGTTTTTT,CASSFGSSLDGELFF
NA,TRBJ2-7,few,TRBV20-1,TGCAGTGTCAGAAGCACTGCCTACGAGCAGTACTTC,CSVRSTAYEQYF
TRBD2,TRBJ2-3,NA,TRBV29-1,TGCAGCGTAGTAGCGGGAGTTAGCACAGATACGCAGTATTTT,CSVVAGVSTDTQYF
TRBD1,TRBJ1-4,once,TRBV7-9,TGTGCCAGCACGCAAGGGACAGGCAATAATGAAAAACTGTTTTTT,CASTQGTGNNEKLFF
TRBD1,TRBJ2-3,NA,TRBV7-2,TGTGCCAGCAGCCTTGGACAGGCCGATACGCGGTATTTT,CASSLGQADTRYF
NA,TRBJ1-5,few,TRBV6-6,TGTGCCAGCAACCAGGGGAACAATCAGCCCCAGCATTTT,CASNQGNNQPQHF
TRBD1,TRBJ1-5,NA,TRBV12-3/TRBV12-4,TGTGCCAGCAGGGCTACAGGGGTGGCCAATCAGCCCCAGCATTTT,CASRATGVANQPQHF
NA,TRBJ1-5,few,TRBV11-2,TGTGCCAGCAGTTCCTCAATATCCCGTGATAGCAATCAGCCCCAGCATTTT,CASSSSISRDSNQPQHF
TRBD1,TRBJ2-5,NA,TRBV12-3/TRBV12-4,TGTGCCAGCAGTTTCGGGACAGGGGATGTGGAGACCCAGTACTTC,CASSFGTGDVETQYF
TRBD2,TRBJ2-7,NA,TRBV27,TGTGCCTGCAGTCGAACCAGCGGGACCTACGAGCAGTACTTC,CACSRTSGTYEQYF
NA,TRBJ2-7,NA,TRBV19,TGTGCCAGTAGTGTAGCCAATACCTACGAGCAGTACTTC,CASSVANTYEQYF
NA,TRBJ2-4,once,TRBV25-1,TGTGCCAGCAGTGAATTAGACATTCAGTACTTC,CASSELDIQYF
NA,TRBJ2-5,few,TRBV20-1,TGCAGTGCTTACGTACCTGACAAAGAGACCCAGTACTTC,CSAYVPDKETQYF
TRBD2,TRBJ2-5,once,TRBV12-3/TRBV12-4,TGTGCCAGCAGTCCCGGACTAGCTCGGGGTGAGCAGTACTTC,CASSPGLARGEQYF